This entry lists 20 T cell receptor beta chains sequenced from one sample in a study of breast tumors, draining lymph nodes, adjacent tissues. Breast cancer patients provided tissue from their axillary draining lymph nodes. TCRdb independently ran MiXCR on the multiplex PCR reads; one entry per CDR3 protein. This table holds approximately 210,000 distinct CDR3 sequences, 32% found once. Sequenced input: axillary lymph node tissue. The receptors were sampled from a female donor with breast cancer. Some clones in this sample may be carry-over from other donors' samples.

A remark on this clonotype: This likely comes from a read error, as the CDR3 has no conserved phenylalanine or tryptophan at its end. Because the CDR3's place on the DNA is in doubt, the DNA is left out and the CDR3 is given as listed by TCRdb. V gene TRBV7-9 combines with J gene TRBJ2-5; the table's D call, TRBD1, was not checked against the DNA. CDR1 is SEHNR, CDR2 FQNEAQ, per germline (reference sequence). The CDR3 sequence runs 8 residues, both termini included. CDR3 in amino acids: CASSPLGT.

The table lists this clonotype with many counts. The J gene is TRBJ2-7, the V gene TRBV28; a weak D match, TRBD1 (6 bases). From germline, CDR1 is MDHEN and CDR2 SYDVKM. This CDR3 comprises 13 residues. With 7 bases removed from V and 7 bases from J, the gap between germline ends came to 17 bases. CDR3 bases: TGTGCCAGCATCTCTGTTGACAGGCCGGAGCAGTACTTC. Protein: CASISVDRPEQYF.

This clonotype was counted many times. The genes are TRBV20-1 and TRBJ1-5; possibly TRBD1 for D (6 bases). The V gene lost 6 bases and the J gene lost 6 bases, with 30 bases spanning the gap. Germline CDR1 and CDR2: DFQATT and SNEGSKA (reference sequence). This CDR3 region has 18 residues. As DNA, the CDR3 is TGCAGTGCCAAGAAGGGGGAGGGTTCGGGGTCCTTAACTCAGCCCCAGCATTTT. Protein product: CSAKKGEGSGSLTQPQHF.

A remark on this clonotype: This may arise from a read error, as a much more abundant clone is one base away. The chain joins TRBV4-2 to TRBJ2-2, with TRBD2 matching over 12 bases. Per germline, CDR1 LGHNA and CDR2 YNFKEQ. This CDR3 is built from 16 residues. For the CDR3, the DNA is TGTGCCAGCAGCCTCCGGACTAGCGGGAACACCGGGGGGCTGTTTTTT. As protein: CASSLRTSGNTGGLFF.

This clonotype was seen many times. DNA of the CDR3: TGCAGCGTTGAATCGACAGGGCGCGAGCAGTACTTC. Its translation: CSVESTGREQYF. The rearrangement uses TRBV29-1 and TRBJ2-7; 7 bases are a match to TRBD1. The CDR3 runs 12 residues. Germline values: CDR1 SQVTM, CDR2 ANQGSEA. Germline trimming cut 2 bases from V and 6 bases from J; bases unmatched to any gene: 4.

This clonotype was seen ten or more times. The genes are TRBV20-1 and TRBJ1-4, with D perhaps matching TRBD1 (6 bases). Looked up from germline, CDR1 is DFQATT and CDR2 is SNEGSKA (reference sequence). V was clipped by 2 bases and J by 8 bases, with 21 bases between them. There are 16 residues in the CDR3. CDR3 DNA: TGCAGTGCTAGATCGGTGTTGGACAGTCCGTCCGAAAAACTGTTTTTT. Translated, it gives CSARSVLDSPSEKLFF.

The CDR3 is CASKTSGRGWNEQFF. The CDR3, as DNA: TGTGCCAGCAAGACTAGCGGGAGGGGGTGGAATGAGCAGTTCTTC. V is TRBV5-6 and J is TRBJ2-1; the match to TRBD2 covers 14 bases. V gave up 6 bases and J gave up 7 bases; unmatched junction bases: 6. Per germline, CDR1 SGHDT and CDR2 YYEEEE. There are 15 residues in the CDR3.

The chain combines TRBV27 with TRBJ2-3; 7 bases fit TRBD2. CDR1 and CDR2 (germline): MNHEY, SMNVEV (reference sequence). V shed 3 bases, J shed 1 base, and the junction held 16 bases outside the gene matches. The CDR3 spans 19 residues. The CDR3 loop reads CASSLSARKAGLGTDTQYF. The CDR3, as DNA: TGTGCCAGCAGTTTGTCGGCTAGGAAAGCGGGGTTGGGCACAGATACGCAGTATTTT.

This clonotype turned up a few times. A read error may be the cause here, since a much bigger clone is one base away. V gene TRBV11-2 combines with J gene TRBJ2-7; D possibly matches TRBD1 or TRBD2 (5 bases each). In germline, CDR1 is SGHAT, CDR2 FQNNGV. The CDR3 length is 15 residues. CDR3 nucleotides: TGTGCCAGCAGCTTCTCCGGGACGGTCTCCTACGGGCAGTACTTC. It specifies CASSFSGTVSYGQYF. Full variable domain (rest looked up from reference TRBV11-2 and TRBJ2-7): EAGVAQSPRYKIIEKRQSVAFWCNPISGHATLYWYQQILGQGPKLLIQFQNNGVVDDSQLPKDRFSAERLKGVDSTLKIQPAKLEDSAVYLCASSFSGTVSYGQYFGPGTRLTVT.

This sequence joins TRBV18 and TRBJ1-1; D is unclear. V was clipped by 4 bases and J by 4 bases, with 10 bases between them. The CDR3 has 13 residues. From germline, CDR1 is KGHSH and CDR2 LQKENI. The CDR3 sequence: CASSRTGSTEAFF. CDR3 DNA sequence: TGTGCCAGCTCACGAACGGGGAGCACTGAAGCTTTCTTT. The variable domain in full, completed from reference TRBV18 and TRBJ1-1, reads NAGVMQNPRHLVRRRGQEARLRCSPMKGHSHVYWYRQLPEEGLKFMVYLQKENIIDESGMPKERFSAEFPKEGPSILRIQQVVRGDSAAYFCASSRTGSTEAFFGQGTRLTVV.

As regards this clonotype: As the CDR3 is not closed by the conserved phenylalanine or tryptophan, this likely results from a read error. The limits of the CDR3 on the DNA are not certain, so only TCRdb's listed CDR3 is given. This chain links TRBV24-1 with TRBJ2-5; whether TRBD2, the table's D call, matches the DNA was not checked. Germline CDR1 KGHDR, CDR2 SFDVKD. The CDR3 has 14 residues if both end residues are counted. The CDR3 loop reads CATSSAGGGGAPVL.

This chain links TRBV4-2 with TRBJ1-3, with D perhaps TRBD1 (5 bases). The CDR3 has 15 residues. Germline CDR1 is LGHNA and CDR2 is YNFKEQ. V gave up 0 bases and J gave up 8 bases, with 14 bases separating them. The CDR3 bases are TGTGCCAGCAGCCAAGATCTGGGGGATGGCTACACCATATATTTT. Translating gives CASSQDLGDGYTIYF.

This clonotype was recorded a few times. Being one base from a much bigger clone, this may be a read error. The V gene is TRBV20-1, the J gene TRBJ2-1, with 10 positions matching TRBD2. This CDR3 contains 14 residues. CDR1 is DFQATT, CDR2 SNEGSKA, per germline (reference sequence). V trimming: 3 bases; J trimming: 9 bases; junction bases outside the gene matches: 8. The CDR3 region is CSASRTSGPTEQFF. Here the CDR3 DNA reads TGCAGTGCTAGCCGGACTAGCGGACCTACTGAGCAGTTCTTC.

In the case of this clonotype: Just one base apart from a much larger clone, this may be a read error. V gene TRBV9 combines with J gene TRBJ2-1, with no clear D. Germline V gene sequence: CDR1 SGDLS, CDR2 YYNGEE. The CDR3 length is 14 residues. This chain's CDR3 is CASSATWASNEQSF. Here the CDR3 DNA reads TGTGCCAGCAGCGCCACCTGGGCCTCCAATGAGCAGTCCTTC.

Comment on this clonotype: One junction end disagrees with the germline gene, perhaps due to a read error. The chain recombines TRBV24-1 with TRBJ2-6; D is tentatively TRBD1 or TRBD2 (5 bases each). In germline, CDR1 is KGHDR, CDR2 SFDVKD. This CDR3 comprises 13 residues. DNA for the CDR3: TGTGCCACCGGGGACCCTGGGGCCAACGTCCTGGCTTTC. Its translation is CATGDPGANVLAF.

This clonotype appeared many times. This chain joins TRBV20-1 and TRBJ1-5, with 10 bases identical to TRBD1. This CDR3 contains 14 residues. Germline values: CDR1 DFQATT, CDR2 SNEGSKA (reference sequence). J lost 5 bases, V lost 4 bases, and 5 bases had no gene match. DNA of the CDR3: TGCAGTGCTATGACAGGGGGCAACGATCAGCCCCAGCATTTT. This encodes CSAMTGGNDQPQHF.

At least ten counts were recorded for this clonotype. The CDR3 region is CASSILTGSGKTQYF. The CDR3 DNA is TGTGCCAGCAGTATCCTCACAGGGTCCGGGAAGACCCAGTACTTC. The chain has TRBV6-1 and TRBJ2-5; D is perhaps TRBD1 (6 bases). The CDR3 runs to 15 residues. Germline V gene lookup returns CDR1 MNHNS and CDR2 SASEGT. Trimming took 5 bases from V and 6 from J, leaving 19 bases between them.

This chain connects TRBV5-1 to TRBJ2-4; 11 bases are shared with TRBD1. Germline CDR1 is SGHRS and CDR2 is YFSETQ. CDR3 length equals 16 residues. Trimming at V came to 4 bases and at J to 4 bases, leaving 7 bases not matched to a gene. The DNA for the CDR3 is TGCGCCAGCAGCCCGGACAGGGGGCCGATGAAAAACATTCAGTACTTC. Translation: CASSPDRGPMKNIQYF.

About this clonotype: This could be a read error, since a much larger clone is one nucleotide away. The chain uses TRBV12-3 or TRBV12-4 and TRBJ1-2, with D uncertain. V was clipped by 3 bases and J by 6 bases, with 14 bases between them. The CDR3 covers 14 residues. The CDR3 protein is CASSFRFLGHGYTF. The CDR3 region has the DNA TGTGCCAGCAGTTTCAGATTTCTCGGTCATGGCTACACCTTC.

This clonotype appeared many times. The chain joins TRBV19 to TRBJ1-3; D ambiguous. Trimming took off 6 bases at V and 0 bases at J, with 12 bases between the two ends. The germline gives CDR1 LNHDA, CDR2 SQIVND (reference sequence). There are 15 residues in the CDR3. The CDR3 sequence is CASSQGRASGNTIYF. The DNA for the CDR3 is TGTGCCAGTAGCCAAGGGCGAGCCTCTGGAAACACCATATATTTT.